This passage covers 13 T cell receptor beta chains from one sample sequenced in a study of T cells in Graves' hyperthyroidism and ophthalmopathy (dated by TCRdb to the late 2010s). Library method: multiplex PCR. Sequenced on an Illumina HiSeq 2000. TCR beta CDR3 regions were amplified from RNA transcripts. For the first round of RT-PCR on the TCR CDR3, the HTBI primer set was used together with the Qiagen OneStep RT-PCR kit. TCRdb applied fastp at Q25 and MiXCR to the public reads, then kept only in-frame beta chains. Entries that share a CDR3 protein sequence are merged under the most common genes and DNA. Counted in this sample were 200,000 to 300,000 distinct CDR3 sequences; about a sixth of them appeared once. The ten largest account for about 29% of the sample. Material for sequencing was blood. These receptors all stem from a woman aged 18 to 35 with Graves' ophthalmopathy.

This clonotype has ten or more counts. The chain has TRBV28 and TRBJ2-7; TRBD1 is a possible D gene (6 bases). Between the trimmed V and J ends, which lost 5 bases and 0 bases, there was a span of 11 bases. The germline CDR1 and CDR2 sequences are MDHEN and SYDVKM. The CDR3 sequence is 14 residues long. The CDR3 nucleotides read TGTGCCAGCAGTCCATCGGGACACTCCTACGAGCAGTACTTC. Amino acid sequence: CASSPSGHSYEQYF.

In this sample, this clonotype turned up many times. The CDR3 sequence: CASSLLGQSSSYNSPLHF. CDR3 DNA sequence: TGTGCCAGCAGCTTGCTGGGACAGTCTAGCTCCTATAATTCACCCCTCCACTTT. The rearrangement uses TRBV5-6 and TRBJ1-6, with TRBD1 identical over 7 bases. V gave up 1 base and J gave up 0 bases; unmatched junction bases: 7. This CDR3 has 18 amino acids. Germline V gene sequence: CDR1 SGHDT, CDR2 YYEEEE.

This clonotype was found many times. The chain has TRBV7-9 and TRBJ2-3, with D hard to call. Trimming pared 0 bases from V and 3 bases from J, leaving 4 bases between. CDR1 and CDR2 (germline): SEHNR, FQNEAQ (reference sequence). This CDR3 is 13 amino acids long. CDR3 sequence (DNA): TGTGCCAGCAGCTTAGCGCTGACAGATACGCAGTATTTT. It specifies CASSLALTDTQYF.

This clonotype has more than one count but fewer than ten. The rearrangement uses TRBV5-1 and TRBJ2-5; no definite D call. Germline CDR1 is SGHRS and CDR2 is YFSETQ. Trimming cost V 4 bases and J 2 bases, with 15 bases left between them. The CDR3 runs to 15 residues. CDR3 in amino acids: CASSLAPMPQETQYF. The CDR3, as DNA: TGCGCCAGCAGCCTGGCGCCGATGCCTCAAGAGACCCAGTACTTC.

This clonotype occurred many times. The rearrangement uses TRBV28 and TRBJ1-6, with D maybe TRBD1 (6 bases). CDR1 is MDHEN and CDR2 is SYDVKM in the germline V gene. The CDR3 is 15 amino acids. The germline V and J ends were trimmed by 6 bases and 1 base, with 10 bases remaining between them. CDR3 protein: CASREGTSYNSPLHF. CDR3 DNA: TGTGCCAGCAGGGAAGGGACATCCTATAATTCACCCCTCCACTTT. The full variable domain, completed using reference TRBV28 and TRBJ1-6, is DVKVTQSSRYLVKRTGEKVFLECVQDMDHENMFWYRQDPGLGLRLIYFSYDVKMKEKGDIPEGYSVSREKKERFSLILESASTNQTSMYLCASREGTSYNSPLHFGNGTRLTVT.

This clonotype came up many times. The chain uses TRBV7-3 and TRBJ2-3, with 13 bases lining up with TRBD2. This CDR3 has 17 amino acids. Germline lookup yields CDR1 SGHTA and CDR2 FQGTGA. The J segment lost 2 bases and the V segment lost 0 bases, leaving 2 bases of the junction unmatched. The CDR3 protein is CASSLTGLAGDTDTQYF. The CDR3 region has the DNA TGTGCCAGCAGCTTAACCGGACTAGCGGGAGACACAGATACGCAGTATTTT.

This clonotype has a count of ten or more. The chain joins TRBV9 to TRBJ2-1; no clear D. V shed 3 bases and J shed 6 bases, with 25 bases lying between them. The germline CDR1 and CDR2 sequences are SGDLS and YYNGEE. CDR3 length: 18 residues. The CDR3 bases are TGTGCCAGCAGCGCGCCTCCCTCGTGGGGTTCGAGCGCCAATGAGCAGTTCTTC. This translates into CASSAPPSWGSSANEQFF.

This clonotype was detected many times. V is TRBV7-2 and J is TRBJ2-5; TRBD1 aligns across 7 bases. Per germline, CDR1 SGHTA and CDR2 FQGNSA. Germline trimming cut 5 bases from V and 2 bases from J; bases unmatched to any gene: 2. The CDR3 length is 13 residues. The CDR3 is CASSLGQQETQYF. CDR3 nucleotide sequence: TGTGCCAGCAGCCTGGGACAGCAAGAGACCCAGTACTTC.

At least ten counts were recorded for this clonotype. The chain joins TRBV11-2 to TRBJ2-1; 12 positions match TRBD2. The V gene end was trimmed by 1 base and the J gene end by 6 bases; junction bases not matched to a gene: 10. Germline lookup yields CDR1 SGHAT and CDR2 FQNNGV. The CDR3 extends over 18 amino acids. The DNA of the CDR3 is TGTGCCAGCAGCTTAGCCTATTCTCTAGCGGGAGGGCGCAATGAGCAGTTCTTC. This gives the protein CASSLAYSLAGGRNEQFF.

This clonotype showed up many times. The chain carries TRBV20-1 and TRBJ1-5, with no clear D. This CDR3 comprises 15 residues. Per germline, CDR1 DFQATT and CDR2 SNEGSKA (reference sequence). Trimming took off 4 bases at V and 3 bases at J, with 16 bases between the two ends. The CDR3 sequence: CSAMAGRVPNQPQHF. CDR3 bases: TGCAGTGCTATGGCTGGGAGGGTCCCCAATCAGCCCCAGCATTTT.

The sample holds many counts of this clonotype. This chain uses TRBV7-3 with TRBJ2-2; 13 nucleotides line up with TRBD2. V trimming: 5 bases; J trimming: 5 bases; junction bases outside the gene matches: 8. The CDR3 length is 17 residues. Germline CDR1 is SGHTA and CDR2 is FQGTGA. The CDR3 sequence: CASSPLPGLAGTGELFF. CDR3 sequence (DNA): TGTGCCAGCAGCCCACTGCCGGGACTAGCGGGAACCGGGGAGCTGTTTTTT.

This clonotype was seen many times. The chain uses TRBV6-1 and TRBJ2-2; possibly TRBD1 for D (6 bases). Germline CDR1 is MNHNS and CDR2 is SASEGT. Trimming took 4 bases from V and 3 from J, leaving 12 bases between them. The CDR3 has 15 residues. The CDR3 sequence is CASSARGQYTGELFF. CDR3 in DNA: TGTGCCAGCAGTGCTCGAGGACAGTACACCGGGGAGCTGTTTTTT.

This clonotype was seen repeatedly, ten times or more. This rearrangement joins TRBV30 to TRBJ2-5; a weak D match, TRBD2 (5 bases). Germline-derived CDR1 and CDR2 are GTSNPN and SVGIG (reference sequence). Trimming took off 2 bases at V and 9 bases at J, with 19 bases between the two ends. The CDR3 has 14 residues. This CDR3 is CAWSSPSSLGPQYF. CDR3 nucleotide sequence: TGTGCCTGGAGTTCGCCTAGCAGCCTTGGGCCCCAGTACTTC.